This TCR beta chain was retrieved from a study of blood T cell repertoires in COVID-19. As for the study in general: The origin of the acute and convalescent COVID-19 samples was the United States, Italy and Spain.

Authors' methods: Amplified reference gene primers provided the basis for estimating nucleated cell counts. Sequencing was performed with immunoSEQ multiplex PCR; in TCRdb, only in-frame clones are kept and a portion is missing. V and J calls and clone size come straight from that table; D and trimming were deduced from the DNA. The sample consists of under 55,000 clones, around 86% of them appearing once. Trimming cost V 0 bases and J 5 bases, with 14 bases left between them. The V gene's germline CDR1 is SGDLS and CDR2 YYNGEE. This CDR3 has 15 residues. This rearrangement joins TRBV9 to TRBJ2-5, with a tentative D call TRBD2 (6 bases). Material for sequencing was peripheral blood. The TCR sequence derives from a human donor in a cohort sampled during active COVID-19. The chain's CDR3 is CASSVERTSTETQYF. CDR3 coding DNA: TGTGCCAGCAGCGTAGAACGAACTAGCACCGAGACCCAGTACTTC.